A single sample gave rise to the 8 T cell receptor beta chains below, sequenced in a study of blood T cell repertoires in COVID-19. The repertoire was sequenced with immunoSEQ multiplex PCR; TCRdb's copy has only in-frame clones and lacks some. The table has around 460,000 clones, 85% to 90% seen once; the top ten hold about 0.91%. The source material was peripheral blood. Receptor source: a man aged 18-30 years with COVID-19, enrolled during active disease.

This clone appeared once. This chain joins TRBV11-2 and TRBJ2-3, with 13 positions matching TRBD2. The germline V gene has CDR1 SGHAT and CDR2 FQNNGV. J was trimmed by 5 bases and V by 4 bases; bases with no gene match: 3. This CDR3 spans 15 amino acids. CDR3 sequence (DNA): TGTGCCAGCAGCTCAAGACTAGCGGGAGGAGATACGCAGTATTTT. This codes for CASSSRLAGGDTQYF. Full variable domain (outside the CDR3, taken from reference TRBV11-2 and TRBJ2-3): EAGVAQSPRYKIIEKRQSVAFWCNPISGHATLYWYQQILGQGPKLLIQFQNNGVVDDSQLPKDRFSAERLKGVDSTLKIQPAKLEDSAVYLCASSSRLAGGDTQYFGPGTRLTVL.

The chain couples TRBV4-1 to TRBJ2-1; D unresolved. The length of the CDR3 is 13 residues. Germline assignment: CDR1 MGHRA and CDR2 YSYEKL. V gave up 0 bases and J gave up 8 bases, with 8 bases separating them. The CDR3 DNA is TGCGCCAGCAGCCAAGATCAGAACGATGAGCAGTTCTTC. This sequence encodes CASSQDQNDEQFF.

This sequence joins TRBV6-1 and TRBJ1-5, with unresolved D. The V and J ends lost 2 bases and 0 bases respectively, with 8 bases between them. Germline V gene data show CDR1 as MNHNS and CDR2 as SASEGT. There are 15 residues in the CDR3. The CDR3 nucleotides read TGTGCCAGCAGTGAATGGAGTTATAGCAATCAGCCCCAGCATTTT. Translation: CASSEWSYSNQPQHF.

V gene TRBV9 combines with J gene TRBJ1-1, with D possibly matching TRBD1 (6 bases). Germline V gene data show CDR1 as SGDLS and CDR2 as YYNGEE. The CDR3 consists of 14 residues. Trimming left V 2 bases short and J 0 bases short, with 8 bases between. The CDR3 here is CASSVGQMNTEAFF. CDR3 DNA: TGTGCCAGCAGCGTGGGACAAATGAACACTGAAGCTTTCTTT.

The chain combines TRBV27 with TRBJ2-2; D remains unclear. The ends were cut back, 3 bases at V and 7 bases at J, with 3 bases in the middle. The CDR3 totals 11 residues. Germline lookup yields CDR1 MNHEY and CDR2 SMNVEV (reference sequence). The CDR3, as DNA: TGTGCCAGCAGTTTCCGCGGGGAGCTGTTTTTT. This translates into CASSFRGELFF.

Concerning this clone: The same CDR3 arises from other DNA sequences in this sample as well. This chain uses TRBV19 with TRBJ1-1, with D tentatively TRBD1 (5 bases). Germline CDR1 LNHDA, CDR2 SQIVND (reference sequence). The V and J ends lost 3 bases and 2 bases respectively, with 7 bases between them. The CDR3 spans 13 residues. In DNA, the CDR3 is TGTGCCAGTAGTATGGGGGGAAACACTGAAGCTTTCTTT. The encoded protein is CASSMGGNTEAFF.

V and J are TRBV11-2 and TRBJ2-7; D gene uncertain. Trimming shortened V by 6 bases and J by 7 bases, and 13 bases separated the two germline ends. This CDR3 spans 12 amino acids. Germline CDR1 is SGHAT and CDR2 is FQNNGV. Here the CDR3 reads CASRLLAGEQYF. The CDR3 bases are TGTGCCAGCAGACTCCTCGCTGGTGAGCAGTACTTC.

This clone showed up just a few times. The V and J genes are TRBV11-2 and TRBJ2-2; tentatively, D is TRBD1 (6 bases). The CDR3 spans 15 residues. V was clipped by 2 bases and J by 4 bases, with 11 bases between them. CDR1 SGHAT and CDR2 FQNNGV come from the germline V gene. This chain's CDR3 is CASSLQGMSTGELFF. CDR3 nucleotide sequence: TGTGCCAGCAGCTTACAGGGGATGAGCACCGGGGAGCTGTTTTTT.